The 5 T cell receptor beta chains below come from one sample, sequenced in a study of blood T cell repertoires in COVID-19. Sequencing used immunoSEQ multiplex PCR; TCRdb keeps in-frame clones, though not all of them. The data hold 200,000 to 250,000 clones, with approximately 86% observed a single time. Sample: peripheral blood. These receptor sequences come from a human donor in a cohort sampled during active COVID-19.

J is TRBJ1-1 and V is TRBV23-1, with D tentatively TRBD1 (5 bases). TRBV23-1 is an ORF, and what it does is uncertain. V lost 1 base to trimming and J lost 0 bases, with 15 bases between them. This CDR3 comprises 17 residues. CDR3 sequence reads: CASSQYMGQELNTEAFF. CDR3 sequence (DNA): TGCGCCAGCAGTCAATATATGGGGCAGGAGCTGAACACTGAAGCTTTCTTT.

The chain employs TRBV6-6 and TRBJ2-7; D gene unclear. Germline loops: CDR1 MNHNY, CDR2 SVGAGI (reference sequence). The CDR3 contains 12 residues. The V end lost 2 bases, the J end lost 2 bases, and 4 bases lay between the germline ends. The CDR3 here is CASSYEPYEQYF. The CDR3 DNA sequence: TGTGCCAGCAGTTACGAGCCCTACGAGCAGTACTTC.

This clone appeared once. CDR3: CASRPTGTGDSHEQFF. CDR3 bases: TGTGCCAGCAGGCCTACCGGGACAGGGGATAGTCATGAGCAGTTCTTC. The chain has TRBV28 and TRBJ2-1; 10 nucleotides agree with TRBD1. Germline V gene lookup returns CDR1 MDHEN and CDR2 SYDVKM. This CDR3 contains 16 residues. Trimming at V came to 6 bases and at J to 8 bases, leaving 13 bases not matched to a gene. The full variable domain, its missing parts supplied by reference TRBV28 and TRBJ2-1, is DVKVTQSSRYLVKRTGEKVFLECVQDMDHENMFWYRQDPGLGLRLIYFSYDVKMKEKGDIPEGYSVSREKKERFSLILESASTNQTSMYLCASRPTGTGDSHEQFFGPGTRLTVL.

The gene calls are TRBV27 and TRBJ2-1; possibly TRBD2 for D (5 bases). The germline V gene encodes CDR1 MNHEY and CDR2 SMNVEV (reference sequence). V lost 6 bases and J 1 base, leaving 7 bases between the germline ends. The CDR3 sequence is 13 residues long. DNA for the CDR3: TGTGCCAGCAGAGCGGTTTCCTACAATGAGCAGTTCTTC. Protein product: CASRAVSYNEQFF.

J is TRBJ2-5 and V is TRBV7-2; 9 nucleotides line up with TRBD2. J lost 10 bases, V lost 5 bases, and 14 bases had no gene match. This CDR3 contains 15 residues. The germline V gene encodes CDR1 SGHTA and CDR2 FQGNSA. CDR3 sequence: CASSPNSAGGSHQYF. Written as DNA, the CDR3 is TGTGCCAGCAGCCCGAACTCAGCGGGAGGTTCACACCAGTACTTC.